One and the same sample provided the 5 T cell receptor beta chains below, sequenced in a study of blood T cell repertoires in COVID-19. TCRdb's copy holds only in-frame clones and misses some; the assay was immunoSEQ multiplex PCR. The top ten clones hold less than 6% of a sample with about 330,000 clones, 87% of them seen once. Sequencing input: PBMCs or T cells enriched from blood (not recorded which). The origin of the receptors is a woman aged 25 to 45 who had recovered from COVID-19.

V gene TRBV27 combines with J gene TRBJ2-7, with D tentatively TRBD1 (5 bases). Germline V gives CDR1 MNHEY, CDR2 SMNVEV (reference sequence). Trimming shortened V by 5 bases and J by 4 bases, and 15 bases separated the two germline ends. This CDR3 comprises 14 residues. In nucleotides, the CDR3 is TGTGCCAGCAGTCGTATCGGCCAGGGTTACGAGCAGTACTTC. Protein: CASSRIGQGYEQYF.

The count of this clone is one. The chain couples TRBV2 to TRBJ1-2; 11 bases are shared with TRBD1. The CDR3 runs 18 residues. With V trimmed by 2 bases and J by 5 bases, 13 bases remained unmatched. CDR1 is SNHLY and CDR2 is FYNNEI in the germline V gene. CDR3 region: CASSEMGRGQGVVYGYTF. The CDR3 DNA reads TGTGCCAGCAGTGAAATGGGACGGGGACAGGGGGTTGTTTATGGCTACACCTTC.

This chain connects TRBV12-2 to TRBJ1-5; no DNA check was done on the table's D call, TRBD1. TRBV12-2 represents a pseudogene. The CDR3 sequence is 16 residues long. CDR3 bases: TGTGCAAGTCGCCCCCCCGGACAGTCCCCCCGACAGCCCCAGCATTTT. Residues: CASRPPGQSPRQPQHF.

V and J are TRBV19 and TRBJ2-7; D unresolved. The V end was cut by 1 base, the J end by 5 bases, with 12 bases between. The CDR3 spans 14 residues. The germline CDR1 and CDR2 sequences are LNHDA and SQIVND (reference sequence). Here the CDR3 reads CASSIVGIRDEQYF. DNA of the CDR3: TGTGCCAGTAGTATAGTGGGTATTCGGGACGAGCAGTACTTC.

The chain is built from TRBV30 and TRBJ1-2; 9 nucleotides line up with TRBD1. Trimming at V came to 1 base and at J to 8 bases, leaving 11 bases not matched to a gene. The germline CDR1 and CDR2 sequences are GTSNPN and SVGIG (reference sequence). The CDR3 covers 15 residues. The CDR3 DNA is TGTGCCTGGAGTGGCCCGGACAGGGGCCTGCAGGGCTACACCTTC. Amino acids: CAWSGPDRGLQGYTF. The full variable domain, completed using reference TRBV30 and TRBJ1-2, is SQTIHQWPATLVQPVGSPLSLECTVEGTSNPNLYWYRQAAGRGLQLLFYSVGIGQISSEVPQNLSASRPQDRQFILSSKKLLLSDSGFYLCAWSGPDRGLQGYTFGSGTRLTVV.